This paragraph reports one T cell receptor (beta chain). This clonotype was counted ten times or more. Its antigen is not yet known. Base qualities are not provided; no much larger clone lies one nucleotide away. The entry originates in a study of identical twins (dated by TCRdb to the mid-2010s). At the level of the whole study: TCR alpha and beta repertoires from monozygotic twins, unrelated adults of various ages and cord blood were deep-sequenced to test whether fetal clonotypes persist. To rule out contamination, replicate twin experiments were performed at different times with different library preparation protocols. Here is what the overall study found, with its caveats: Fewer insertions were carried by abundant cord blood beta clonotypes, a similar but weaker trend appeared in young adult naive repertoires, and no such trend appeared in memory repertoires. Because the same donors could not be followed over many years, conclusions were based on cross-sectional statistical analysis. Excess twin sharing in beta out-of-frame sequences was weaker because fewer shared sequences lowered the signal-to-noise ratio. In monozygotic twins, out-of-frame TCR alpha sharing was systematically underestimated by recombination models, although the models agreed with sharing between unrelated individuals. Compared with coincidental sharing between unrelated individuals, an excess of low generation-probability sequences was observed among out-of-frame TCR alpha sequences shared between twins. Zero-insertion analyses could be partly confounded by invariant T cells such as MAIT and iNKT, although diverse VJ usage argued against such confounding for most clonotypes.

In the germline V gene, CDR1 corresponds to MNHNS and CDR2 to SASEGT. CDR3 length: 12 amino acids, cysteine to phenylalanine. The CDR3 DNA has 36 bases and is translated from base 1. Trimming costs V 8 bases and J 4 bases, and their ends lie 9 bases apart. Every donor in the study was a healthy Caucasian. The twin cohort comprised three pairs of female monozygotic twins, all aged roughly 18 to 30 years. Positive isolation kits from Invitrogen were used to isolate CD4+ and CD8+ T cell populations. Libraries were prepared through 5' RACE. Sequencing instrument: Illumina HiSeq 2000. Template switching added a universal primer binding site, and the final cDNA carried a unique molecular identifier that allowed TCR cDNA molecules to be counted accurately. Specific primers in the conserved constant-segment region were used to synthesize first-strand cDNA for the TCR alpha and beta chains. To control for contamination, every cDNA library was double barcoded, receiving both a SMART-Mk sample barcode and Illumina barcodes. TruSeq adapter sequences and Illumina sample barcodes were added in two successive PCR steps. Sequencing of the TCR alpha and beta cDNA libraries was done on the Illumina HiSeq platform using custom primers. The study's own analysis went as follows. MiGEC was used to process raw reads and extract unique molecular identifiers, and MiXCR was used to find CDR3 positions. For each individual, recombination models were inferred using an EM algorithm with the repgenHMM and IGoR tools. The tcR package in R was used for shared clonotype analysis, with sharing normalized by the product of cloneset sizes. To study raw recombination without the effects of thymic and clonal selection, out-of-frame nonproductive sequences were analyzed. TCRdb trimmed the raw reads at Q25, called clones with MiXCR and kept productive beta chains. Every CDR3 protein is listed once, alongside the most common genes and DNA of its rows. Here the V and J calls rest on TCRdb's processing, not on the authors' analysis. Counted in this sample were 460,000 or so distinct CDR3 sequences; 14% of them appeared once. The ten largest clones capture roughly 0.56% of the sample.

This sample was also put to use in a study of yellow fever vaccine responses in identical twins. The second study's authors report: The T cell response to vaccination in identical twins was reported by the authors to appear partly convergent and partly personalized. In the study, vaccine-responding T cell clones were precisely tracked in identical twins.

The TCR comes from a woman between 18 and 29 years old in good health. The V and J segments used are TRBV6-1 and TRBJ2-1, with no confidently assigned D gene. The sample was CD4+ T cells sorted from blood. CDR3 reads: CASSKGYNEQFF. The DNA sequence is given as TGTGCCAGCTCAAAGGGATACAATGAGCAGTTCTTC.